This T cell receptor (beta chain) was sequenced during a study of blood T cell repertoires in COVID-19. The CDR3 loop spans 19 amino acids. The junction had 12 bases not matched to a gene; V was cut back by 3 bases and J by 0 bases. CDR1 is KGHSH, CDR2 LQKENI, per germline. This study enrolled people aged roughly 18 to 89 from about 24 US geographic areas. Each participant's cohort was designated according to participant-reported clinical history. In the authors' workflow: Estimated nucleated cell counts came from reference gene primer amplification. Clones were sequenced by immunoSEQ multiplex PCR, and TCRdb holds only the in-frame ones, with some missing. V and J calls and clone size are as listed in that table; D and trimming were resolved from the DNA. The sample has around 250,000 clones; about 90% are singletons.

The TCR was taken from a human donor in a cohort exposed to, infected with or recovered from COVID-19 (not recorded which). The donor label of this sample is uncertain. The chain has TRBV18 and TRBJ1-3, with TRBD1 matching 9 bases. Material: PBMCs or T cells enriched from blood (not recorded which). CDR3 DNA: TGTGCCAGCTCACCCCTAGCCGACAGGGGGTTTATCTCTGGAAACACCATATATTTT. Its protein product is CASSPLADRGFISGNTIYF.